The 12 T cell receptor beta chains presented below share a single source sample, sequenced in a study of Ad26.COV2.S vaccination and SARS-CoV-2 variants. The sample's treatment: 15 to 20 received Ad26.COV2.S at low or high dose, single or two shots; about 5 received placebo; per-sample allocation not given. After the first vaccine or placebo injection, samples were drawn on day 63. Only in-frame clones appear in the TCRdb table, and some are missing; sequencing was by immunoSEQ multiplex PCR. The sample yields roughly 250,000 clones, around 90% seen once. Material: peripheral blood, obtained in a trial of Ad26.COV2.S vaccine versus placebo. The receptors stem from a person between 18 and 65 years old who received the Ad26.COV2.S COVID-19 vaccine or a placebo.

The chain joins TRBV13 to TRBJ1-5; D is possibly TRBD1 (5 bases). The CDR3 is made up of 14 amino acids. Per the germline V gene, CDR1 is PRHDT and CDR2 is FYEKMQ (reference sequence). Trimming took off 3 bases at V and 4 bases at J, with 10 bases between the two ends. DNA of the CDR3: TGTGCCAGCAGCTTGGCCAGGGCTAATCAGCCCCAGCATTTT. It translates to CASSLARANQPQHF.

The rearrangement uses TRBV6-2 or TRBV6-3 and TRBJ2-1; 8 nucleotides agree with TRBD2. V was clipped by 5 bases and J by 2 bases; unmatched bases: 5. The CDR3 length is 15 residues. Per the germline V gene, CDR1 is MNHEY and CDR2 is SVGEGT. The CDR3 sequence is CASSQREIAYNEQFF. The DNA of the CDR3 is TGTGCCAGCAGTCAGCGGGAGATAGCCTACAATGAGCAGTTCTTC.

The chain links TRBV7-2 to TRBJ2-7, with 10 bases that match TRBD1. This CDR3 has 14 residues. CDR1 is SGHTA and CDR2 is FQGNSA in the germline V gene. J was trimmed by 5 bases and V by 5 bases; bases with no gene match: 6. Here the CDR3 DNA reads TGTGCCAGCAGCCGCCCTGGGACAGGGGACGAGCAGTACTTC. The encoded protein is CASSRPGTGDEQYF. The whole variable domain, remainder taken from reference TRBV7-2 and TRBJ2-7, is GAGVSQSPSNKVTEKGKDVELRCDPISGHTALYWYRQSLGQGLEFLIYFQGNSAPDKSGLPSDRFSAERTGGSVSTLTIQRTQQEDSAVYLCASSRPGTGDEQYFGPGTRLTVT.

This sequence joins TRBV19 and TRBJ1-2, with D possibly matching TRBD1 (5 bases). V lost 3 bases and J lost 6, with 20 bases in between. This CDR3 is 16 amino acids long. Germline V lookup: CDR1 LNHDA, CDR2 SQIVND (reference sequence). The CDR3 coding sequence is TGTGCCAGTAGTATCGGTCCGGGGACCGGCGGAAATGGCTACACCTTC. It is translated as CASSIGPGTGGNGYTF.

This sequence joins TRBV6-5 and TRBJ1-6, with D possibly being TRBD1 (6 bases). This CDR3 is 13 amino acids long. Germline CDR1 is MNHEY and CDR2 is SVGAGI. Trimming took 6 bases from V and 5 from J, leaving 8 bases between them. For the CDR3, the DNA is TGTGCCAGCAGACGGACAGATAATTCACCCCTCCACTTT. Protein: CASRRTDNSPLHF.

This chain joins TRBV18 and TRBJ2-5; 8 bases fit TRBD1. Per germline, CDR1 KGHSH and CDR2 LQKENI. V gave up 5 bases and J gave up 3 bases; unmatched junction bases: 11. This CDR3 has 16 residues. The CDR3: CASSSSTGAIKETQYF. The DNA for the CDR3 is TGTGCCAGCTCATCCTCGACAGGGGCAATAAAAGAGACCCAGTACTTC.

The J gene is TRBJ2-4, the V gene TRBV6-5, with D maybe TRBD1 (6 bases). Trimming removed 6 bases at V and 8 bases at J, with 14 bases between. Germline V CDR1 and CDR2: MNHEY, SVGAGI. CDR3 size: 13 residues. The CDR3 is CASSLQGWDIQYF. The CDR3 DNA reads as TGTGCCAGCAGCTTACAGGGTTGGGACATTCAGTACTTC.

J is TRBJ1-3 and V is TRBV5-6; TRBD1 is a possible D gene (6 bases). In germline, CDR1 is SGHDT, CDR2 YYEEEE. The CDR3 loop spans 12 amino acids. V lost 0 bases and J lost 13, with 11 bases in between. CDR3 loop: CASSLVGQTIYF. In nucleotides, the CDR3 is TGTGCCAGCAGCTTGGTGGGACAAACTATATATTTT.

The gene calls are TRBV7-9 and TRBJ2-3; 7 bases are a match to TRBD2. Germline CDR1 reads SEHNR; CDR2 reads FQNEAQ (reference sequence). V was pared by 1 base and J by 1 base, with 8 bases of the junction left unmatched. This CDR3 comprises 17 residues. In DNA, the CDR3 is TGTGCCAGCAGCTTAGTAGTCGGGAGGAGGGGCACAGATACGCAGTATTTT. It specifies CASSLVVGRRGTDTQYF.

This sequence joins TRBV6-5 and TRBJ2-1, with 13 bases matching TRBD2. V shed 6 bases and J 6 bases; nucleotides not matched to a gene: 5. The CDR3 extends over 15 amino acids. Germline V gene data show CDR1 as MNHEY and CDR2 as SVGAGI. The CDR3 loop is CASSPGLAGLNEQFF. In DNA form, the CDR3 reads TGTGCCAGCAGCCCGGGACTAGCGGGACTCAATGAGCAGTTCTTC.

V usage is TRBV7-2 and J usage is TRBJ2-5; perhaps D is TRBD1 or TRBD2 (5 bases each). This CDR3 has 15 residues. The germline V gene encodes CDR1 SGHTA and CDR2 FQGNSA. The V and J ends lost 4 bases and 2 bases respectively, with 14 bases between them. CDR3 sequence: CASSSTLGRQETQYF. In nucleotides, the CDR3 is TGTGCCAGCAGCTCCACCCTGGGACGGCAAGAGACCCAGTACTTC.

The chain recombines TRBV30 with TRBJ1-4, with 8 nucleotides matching TRBD1. Trimming cost V 3 bases and J 4 bases; bases outside gene matches: 7. This CDR3 region has 15 residues. The V gene's germline CDR1 is GTSNPN and CDR2 SVGIG (reference sequence). The DNA for the CDR3 is TGTGCCTGGAGCAGAGGACAGGGTGGTAATGAAAAACTGTTTTTT. Protein sequence: CAWSRGQGGNEKLFF.